This T cell receptor beta chain was captured in a study of OX40 agonist ivuxolimab in advanced cancers. Context from the whole study: Ivuxolimab, which targeted the costimulatory receptor OX40 (CD134), was an agonistic, fully human IgG2 monoclonal antibody. Intravenous ivuxolimab was administered to patients every 2 weeks at six dose levels: 0.01, 0.1, 0.3, 1.5, 3 and 10 mg/kg. Of the 50 to 55 dose-escalation patients, hepatocellular carcinoma was present in approximately 20, melanoma in approximately 15, renal cell carcinoma in 9 and head and neck cancer in 9. A male proportion of under 85% and a mean age of approximately 58 years, ranging from about 20 to 85, were recorded for the dose-escalation cohort. Prior anti-PD-1, anti-PD-L1 or anti-CTLA-4 therapy was permitted, and approximately 39% of dose-escalation patients had received checkpoint inhibitors. Partial responses were achieved by three dose-escalation patients, of whom one had hepatocellular carcinoma and two had cutaneous melanoma. The point of sequencing TCRbeta in the periphery was to test whether ivuxolimab changed TCR sequence diversity and drove clonal T-cell expansion. The monotherapy dose-escalation portion (N of about 47 patients) of the phase I ivuxolimab trial is reported in the paper.

About this clone itself: Its cognate antigen has yet to be identified. The record has no base qualities; no much larger clone is one base away.

The CDR3, from cysteine to phenylalanine, totals 14 residues. Only CDR3 DNA is held: 42 bases, read in frame from base 1. The V and J ends are trimmed by 7 bases and 3 bases, leaving 16 bases between them. The germline V gene yields MDHEN for CDR1 and SYDVKM for CDR2. Findings and caveats that apply to the study as a whole: Clonal expansion of both CD4+ and CD8+ blood T cells was observed from baseline to week 6 at doses 0.1 to 3.0 mg/kg. After ivuxolimab, expanded clones were on average more numerous among CD8+ T cells than among CD4+ T cells. In the 0.1-3.0 mg/kg groups, partial responders had among the lowest normalized peripheral clonal expansion, particularly in CD8+ T cells. Antigen specificity was not determined for the clonally expanded peripheral T cells. Low levels of normalized T-cell clonal expansion were also seen in some patients who did not respond.

The trial excluded patients who had a history of autoimmune disease or were on systemic immunosuppression. Peripheral blood for TCR sequencing was collected from all dose cohorts at baseline, on cycle 4 day 1, and on cycle 7 day 1. Samples were obtained from an open-label, multicenter, first-in-human phase I dose-escalation trial of ivuxolimab. The trial enrolled adults with locally advanced or metastatic head and neck squamous cell, hepatocellular, melanoma or renal cell carcinoma. CD4+ and CD8+ T cells were sorted separately from peripheral blood before TCR sequencing. Genomic DNA was isolated from the sorted cells so that the TCRbeta CDR3 region could be sequenced. TCRbeta CDR3 regions were sequenced using the immunoSEQ Assay. Here the immuneACCESS table is served through TCRdb, limited to in-frame sequences with V and J called. Missing clones are a known gap in these copies; in checked studies unresolved V genes cover under half, and the rest lacks a known reason. This sample gives more than 100,000 clones in total; 75% to 95% of them show up just once. In total, the top ten clones hold about 1% of the sample.

This chain is built from TRBV28 and TRBJ2-7; TRBD2 is a possible D gene, resting on 5 matching bases. The sample here was CD4+ or CD8+ T cells sorted from blood, taken in a trial of the OX40 agonist ivuxolimab. This receptor was identified in an adult with an advanced solid tumor such as melanoma, head and neck, liver or kidney cancer. The CDR3 protein sequence reads: CASIPTSGRYEQYF. The nucleotides are TGTGCCAGCATCCCTACAAGCGGCCGCTACGAGCAGTACTTC.